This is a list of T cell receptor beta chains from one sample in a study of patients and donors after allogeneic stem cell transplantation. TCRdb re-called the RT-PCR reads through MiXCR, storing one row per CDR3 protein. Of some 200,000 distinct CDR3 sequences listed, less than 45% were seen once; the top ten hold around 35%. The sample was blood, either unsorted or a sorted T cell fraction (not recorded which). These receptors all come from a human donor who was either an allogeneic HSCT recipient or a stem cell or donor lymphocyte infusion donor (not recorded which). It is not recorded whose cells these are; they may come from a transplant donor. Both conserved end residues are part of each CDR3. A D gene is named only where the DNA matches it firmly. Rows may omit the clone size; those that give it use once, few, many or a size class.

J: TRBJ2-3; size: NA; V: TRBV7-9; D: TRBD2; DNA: TGTGCCAGCAGCTTAAAAGGCGGGAGGACCACAGATACGCAGTATTTT; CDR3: CASSLKGGRTTDTQYF
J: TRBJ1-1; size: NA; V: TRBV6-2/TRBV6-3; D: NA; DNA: TGTGCCAGCAGTTACTCAATAGGGAGGGTCACTGAAGCTTTCTTT; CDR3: CASSYSIGRVTEAFF
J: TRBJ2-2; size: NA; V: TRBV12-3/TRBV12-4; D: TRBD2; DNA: TGTGCCAGCAGTTTTCCTAGCGGCCTTACCGGGGAGCTGTTTTTT; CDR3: CASSFPSGLTGELFF
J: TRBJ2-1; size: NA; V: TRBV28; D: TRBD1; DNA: TGTGCCAGCAGTTCACTCCGGACAGGGAGAATTTTCTATGAGCAGTTCTTC; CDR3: CASSSLRTGRIFYEQFF
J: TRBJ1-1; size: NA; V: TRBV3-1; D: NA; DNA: TGTGCCAGCACCCGCTGGGGCACTGAAGCTTTCTTT; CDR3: CASTRWGTEAFF
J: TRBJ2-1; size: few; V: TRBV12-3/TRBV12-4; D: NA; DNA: TGTGCCAGCAGCCGTGGACAGAGCAATGAGCAGTTCTTC; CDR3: CASSRGQSNEQFF
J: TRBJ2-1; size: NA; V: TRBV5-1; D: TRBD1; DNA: TGCGCCAGCAGCTTGGCCGGGACAGTCTACAATGAGCAGTTCTTC; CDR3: CASSLAGTVYNEQFF
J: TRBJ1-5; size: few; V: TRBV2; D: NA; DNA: TGTGCCAGCGGAGTGATTTTTTATCAGCCCCAGCATTTT; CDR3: CASGVIFYQPQHF
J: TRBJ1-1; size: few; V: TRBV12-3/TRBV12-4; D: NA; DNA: TGTGCCAGCAGTTTAGCGGGAGCGGGCGGCACTGAAGCTTTCTTT; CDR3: CASSLAGAGGTEAFF
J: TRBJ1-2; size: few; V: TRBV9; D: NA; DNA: TGTGCCAGCAGCGCACCTGGGGGATTAGGCTATGGCTACACCTTC; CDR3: CASSAPGGLGYGYTF
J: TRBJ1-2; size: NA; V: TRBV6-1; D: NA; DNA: TGTGCCAGCAGTGTAGGACACTTTAACTATGGCTACACCTTC; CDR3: CASSVGHFNYGYTF
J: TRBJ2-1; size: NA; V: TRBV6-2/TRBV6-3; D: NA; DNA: TGTGCCAGCAGTTACTCGATAAATCTATCCTACAATGAGCAGTTCTTC; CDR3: CASSYSINLSYNEQFF
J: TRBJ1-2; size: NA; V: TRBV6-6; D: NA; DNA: TGTGCCAGCAGTCCCCCCGGATATGGCTACACCTTC; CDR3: CASSPPGYGYTF
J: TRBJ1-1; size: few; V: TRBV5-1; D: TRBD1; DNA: TGCGCCAGCAGCTGGGACAGGGAGAACACTGAAGCTTTCTTT; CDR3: CASSWDRENTEAFF
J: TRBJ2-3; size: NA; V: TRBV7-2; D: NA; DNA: TGTGCCAGCAGCGTCTGGGGACCTGAACTTAGCACAGATACGCAGTATTTT; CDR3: CASSVWGPELSTDTQYF
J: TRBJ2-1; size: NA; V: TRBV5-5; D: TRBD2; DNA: TGTGCCAGCAGCTCACTAGCGGGGAAAGACAATGAGCAGTTCTTC; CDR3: CASSSLAGKDNEQFF
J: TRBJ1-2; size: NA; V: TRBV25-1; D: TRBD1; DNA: TGTGCCAGCAGTGAGGGAGGGGGCCTTAGGGGCTACACCTTC; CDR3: CASSEGGGLRGYTF
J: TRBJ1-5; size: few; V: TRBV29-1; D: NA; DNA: TGCAGCGCCAGGCGTGGAGATAATCAGCCCCAGCATTTT; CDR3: CSARRGDNQPQHF
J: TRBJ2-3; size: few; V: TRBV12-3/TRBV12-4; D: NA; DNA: TGTGCCAGCAGCTCAATGGGGGTTACAGATACGCAGTATTTT; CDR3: CASSSMGVTDTQYF
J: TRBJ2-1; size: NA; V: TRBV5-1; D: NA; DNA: TGCGCCAGCAGCTTCGACTTCGGAGAGCAGTTCTTC; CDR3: CASSFDFGEQFF
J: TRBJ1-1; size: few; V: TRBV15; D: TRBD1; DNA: TGTGCCACCAGCAGAGATCGGGGAGGGGGCGCGGAAGCTTTCTTT; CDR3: CATSRDRGGGAEAFF
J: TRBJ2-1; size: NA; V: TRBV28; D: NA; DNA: TGTGCCAGCAGGGGCCCAAGCTCCTACAATGAGCAGTTCTTC; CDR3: CASRGPSSYNEQFF
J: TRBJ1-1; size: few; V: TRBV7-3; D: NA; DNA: TGTGCCAGCAGCTCCCTCTCCCGGGACGGCATGAACACTGAAGCTTTCTTT; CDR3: CASSSLSRDGMNTEAFF
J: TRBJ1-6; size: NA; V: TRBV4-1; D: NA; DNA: TGCGCCAGCAGCCAGATTGGCTTCGCTCATAATTCACCCCTCCACTTT; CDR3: CASSQIGFAHNSPLHF
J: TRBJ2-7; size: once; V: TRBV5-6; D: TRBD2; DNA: TGTGCCAGCAGCTTGGGGGCTGGCGGGAGAGCCTACGAGCAGTACTTC; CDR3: CASSLGAGGRAYEQYF
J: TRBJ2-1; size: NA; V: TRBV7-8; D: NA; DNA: TGTGCCAGCAGCTTAGACTCCTACAATGAGCAGTTCTTC; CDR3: CASSLDSYNEQFF